The 24 T cell receptor beta chains given below trace back to one sample, sequenced in a study of cytomegalovirus exposure and HLA in healthy donors. Use of 60 Vbeta and 13 Jbeta primers characterized the PCR. Method: immunoSEQ multiplex PCR; TCRdb's copy keeps in-frame clones and lacks some. The sample consists of approximately 67,000 clones, approximately 67% of them appearing once. Sequenced: PBMCs. The receptor source for this set is a woman aged 25 to 39 in good health and CMV-seronegative.

This chain joins TRBV6-5 and TRBJ1-2; TRBD1 might be the D (6 bases). CDR1 MNHEY and CDR2 SVGAGI come from the germline V gene. The CDR3 runs 12 residues. Trimming took off 5 bases at V and 5 bases at J, with 9 bases between the two ends. The CDR3 here is CASSQQGYGYTF. The CDR3, as DNA: TGTGCCAGCAGTCAACAGGGTTATGGCTACACCTTC.

This clone appeared a few times. The genes are TRBV5-4 and TRBJ1-4, with D possibly being TRBD1 (5 bases). Germline CDR1 is SGHNT and CDR2 is YYREEE (reference sequence). V was shortened by 0 bases and J by 1 base, with 7 bases between the two germline ends. The CDR3 totals 15 residues. CDR3 sequence reads: CASSLGQGTNEKLFF. In DNA form, the CDR3 reads TGTGCCAGCAGCTTGGGGCAGGGAACTAATGAAAAACTGTTTTTT.

V is TRBV5-1 and J is TRBJ1-3; D is ambiguous. CDR1 and CDR2 (germline): SGHRS, YFSETQ. Trimming pared 4 bases from V and 0 bases from J, leaving 8 bases between. This CDR3 is built from 14 residues. The CDR3 nucleotides are TGCGCCAGCAGCCCGGAGAGCTCTGGAAACACCATATATTTT. Its translation: CASSPESSGNTIYF.

The chain joins TRBV19 to TRBJ2-3; 8 bases fit TRBD1. After removal of 5 bases from V and 3 bases from J, the junction contained 10 bases not matched to a gene. The CDR3 covers 16 residues. Germline assignment: CDR1 LNHDA and CDR2 SQIVND (reference sequence). The CDR3 region has the DNA TGTGCCAGTAGTCTCGGACAGGGCAGTTGGACAGATACGCAGTATTTT. It yields the protein CASSLGQGSWTDTQYF.

The rearrangement links TRBV6-9 to TRBJ1-4; 8 bases fit TRBD1. Per germline, CDR1 MNHGY and CDR2 SVAAGI. V lost 3 bases to trimming and J lost 5 bases; unmatched junction nucleotides: 5. There are 15 residues in the CDR3. Here the CDR3 reads CASSYGGQGNEKLFF. CDR3 in DNA: TGTGCCAGCAGTTACGGCGGACAGGGAAATGAAAAACTGTTTTTT.

V is TRBV4-2 and J is TRBJ2-1; TRBD1 agrees at 10 bases. This CDR3 is 18 amino acids long. Per the germline V gene, CDR1 is LGHNA and CDR2 is YNFKEQ. The junction had 14 bases not matched to a gene; V was cut back by 1 base and J by 8 bases. CDR3 bases: TGTGCCAGCAGCCAAGTCGTGCGGGGACAGGGGCTGGCTGATGAGCAGTTCTTC. Protein product: CASSQVVRGQGLADEQFF.

In this sample, this clone turned up a few times. The chain joins TRBV2 to TRBJ1-6, with D possibly TRBD1 on 5 matching bases. The V and J ends lost 5 bases and 9 bases respectively, with 11 bases between them. From germline, CDR1 is SNHLY and CDR2 FYNNEI. This CDR3 region has 13 residues. The CDR3 sequence is CASSTRVGSPLHF. The CDR3 bases are TGTGCCAGCAGTACCAGGGTCGGTTCACCCCTCCACTTT.

The chain combines TRBV9 with TRBJ2-3, with 8 bases identical to TRBD2. V lost 0 bases, J lost 4 bases, and 13 bases stayed unmatched. Germline V gene sequence: CDR1 SGDLS, CDR2 YYNGEE. CDR3 size: 18 residues. The CDR3 bases are TGTGCCAGCAGCGTAGATGAAGCGGGGGTACTTTATGCAGATACGCAGTATTTT. This encodes CASSVDEAGVLYADTQYF. The variable domain in full, with the rest retrieved from reference TRBV9 and TRBJ2-3, is DSGVTQTPKHLITATGQRVTLRCSPRSGDLSVYWYQQSLDQGLQFLIQYYNGEERAKGNILERFSAQQFPDLHSELNLSSLELGDSALYFCASSVDEAGVLYADTQYFGPGTRLTVL.

This rearrangement joins TRBV4-2 to TRBJ2-7; 10 nucleotides match TRBD2. Losses at the gene ends were 0 bases for V and 4 bases for J; bases not matched to a gene: 0. There are 14 residues in the CDR3. Looked up from germline, CDR1 is LGHNA and CDR2 is YNFKEQ. In DNA, the CDR3 is TGTGCCAGCAGCCAAGAACTAGCGGGGTACGAGCAGTACTTC. This translates into CASSQELAGYEQYF.

This sequence joins TRBV6-5 and TRBJ2-2; no clear D. This CDR3 is 15 amino acids long. Per germline, CDR1 MNHEY and CDR2 SVGAGI. The V end lost 0 bases, the J end lost 4 bases, and 9 bases lay between the germline ends. CDR3 nucleotide sequence: TGTGCCAGCAGTTACTCTGGGCCCCCCACCGGGGAGCTGTTTTTT. This sequence encodes CASSYSGPPTGELFF.

The chain links TRBV5-1 to TRBJ1-1; 8 bases match TRBD1. The CDR3 is 15 amino acids. V shed 4 bases and J 0 bases; nucleotides not matched to a gene: 5. Germline loops: CDR1 SGHRS, CDR2 YFSETQ. The CDR3 coding sequence is TGCGCCAGCAGCGTAGGGACAGGCGTGAACACTGAAGCTTTCTTT. Its translation: CASSVGTGVNTEAFF.

This clone was found once. The rearrangement uses TRBV28 and TRBJ1-6; possibly TRBD1 for D (5 bases). The CDR3 runs to 19 residues. Per the germline V gene, CDR1 is MDHEN and CDR2 is SYDVKM. V was pared by 5 bases and J by 3 bases, with 23 bases between. CDR3 sequence (DNA): TGTGCCAGCAGTCCAACCCAGGGTTACACCTTAAACTATAATTCACCCCTCCACTTT. It codes for CASSPTQGYTLNYNSPLHF.

The rearrangement links TRBV7-9 to TRBJ2-7, with 7 positions matching TRBD2. CDR3 length: 14 residues. CDR1 is SEHNR and CDR2 is FQNEAQ in the germline V gene (reference sequence). Trimming at V came to 7 bases and at J to 4 bases, leaving 10 bases not matched to a gene. The CDR3 DNA reads as TGTGCCAGCACCCTAGGACTAGGAAAATACGAGCAGTACTTC. It is translated as CASTLGLGKYEQYF.

V gene TRBV4-1 combines with J gene TRBJ2-7; unclear D gene. CDR1 and CDR2 (germline): MGHRA, YSYEKL. This CDR3 is 13 amino acids long. V lost 0 bases and J 9 bases, leaving 12 bases between the germline ends. In DNA form, the CDR3 reads TGCGCCAGCAGCCAAGAGGCAGGCCTGGCGCAGTACTTC. Its protein is CASSQEAGLAQYF.

The chain is built from TRBV28 and TRBJ1-5; tentative D call: TRBD1 (5 bases). This CDR3 has 14 residues. Germline loops: CDR1 MDHEN, CDR2 SYDVKM. Trimming stripped 6 bases from V and 3 bases from J, with 12 bases between. CDR3 DNA sequence: TGTGCCAGCAGCGCAGACAGACCCAATCAGCCCCAGCATTTT. It translates to CASSADRPNQPQHF.

This clone was found a few times. The chain recombines TRBV5-4 with TRBJ2-3, with D perhaps matching TRBD2 (6 bases). The V end was cut by 0 bases, the J end by 5 bases, with 13 bases between. Germline V CDR1 and CDR2: SGHNT, YYREEE (reference sequence). This CDR3 has 15 amino acids. The DNA for the CDR3 is TGTGCCAGCAGCTTGGCCGGACTAAAGAGAGATACGCAGTATTTT. It codes for CASSLAGLKRDTQYF.

The chain recombines TRBV6-1 with TRBJ1-6; the D gene is possibly TRBD1 (5 bases). The CDR3 contains 15 residues. Looked up from germline, CDR1 is MNHNS and CDR2 is SASEGT. Trimming took off 7 bases at V and 7 bases at J, with 17 bases between the two ends. CDR3 DNA sequence: TGTGCCAGCACCCGGCCAGGGCGAACAAATTCACCCCTCCACTTT. It is translated as CASTRPGRTNSPLHF.

V usage is TRBV7-9 and J usage is TRBJ2-2; 10 nucleotides align to TRBD1. The CDR3 runs to 17 residues. Germline V gene lookup returns CDR1 SEHNR and CDR2 FQNEAQ (reference sequence). Trimming cost V 3 bases and J 2 bases; bases outside gene matches: 6. DNA for the CDR3: TGTGCCAGCAGCTTTAGCTGGGACAGGGGCAACACCGGGGAGCTGTTTTTT. Translation gives CASSFSWDRGNTGELFF.

The J gene is TRBJ1-5, the V gene TRBV19, with 7 bases that match TRBD1. CDR1 is LNHDA and CDR2 is SQIVND in the germline V gene (reference sequence). CDR3 length: 12 residues. V lost 10 bases and J lost 5; bases outside the gene matches: 5. CDR3 sequence reads: CATRQGDQPQHF. In DNA form, the CDR3 reads TGTGCCACGAGACAGGGCGATCAGCCCCAGCATTTT.

The chain couples TRBV20-1 to TRBJ1-2, with D possibly being TRBD1 (5 bases). The V gene lost 3 bases and the J gene lost 5 bases, with 7 bases spanning the gap. Germline V gene data show CDR1 as DFQATT and CDR2 as SNEGSKA (reference sequence). The CDR3 is made up of 11 amino acids. The CDR3 sequence is CSASKGYGYTF. The CDR3 bases are TGCAGTGCTAGTAAGGGGTATGGCTACACCTTC.

The V and J genes are TRBV19 and TRBJ1-5; TRBD1 agrees at 8 bases. The CDR3 sequence is 17 residues long. The V gene end was trimmed by 5 bases and the J gene end by 3 bases; junction bases not matched to a gene: 12. The germline V gene has CDR1 LNHDA and CDR2 SQIVND (reference sequence). Here the CDR3 reads CASSPLHQGAVNQPQHF. The CDR3 DNA sequence: TGTGCCAGTAGTCCTCTACACCAGGGGGCCGTCAATCAGCCCCAGCATTTT.

In its sample, this clone was seen a few times. The chain combines TRBV7-9 with TRBJ1-6, with D possibly TRBD1 on 5 matching bases. The V end lost 5 bases, the J end lost 0 bases, and 14 bases lay between the germline ends. The CDR3 loop spans 17 amino acids. Germline V gives CDR1 SEHNR, CDR2 FQNEAQ (reference sequence). CDR3: CASSRDSESSYNSPLHF. The DNA for the CDR3 is TGTGCCAGCAGCCGGGACTCCGAGAGCTCCTATAATTCACCCCTCCACTTT.

CDR3 sequence: CASSQTTGDYGYTF. CDR3 sequence (DNA): TGTGCCAGCTCACAAACTACAGGAGACTATGGCTACACCTTC. This chain connects TRBV18 to TRBJ1-2; tentative D call: TRBD1 (5 bases). CDR3 length: 14 residues. V gave up 4 bases and J gave up 3 bases, with 12 bases separating them. The germline V gene encodes CDR1 KGHSH and CDR2 LQKENI.

The gene calls are TRBV11-2 and TRBJ2-7; 8 positions agree with TRBD2. Trimming at V came to 5 bases and at J to 7 bases, leaving 13 bases not matched to a gene. The CDR3 totals 15 residues. The germline gives CDR1 SGHAT, CDR2 FQNNGV. CDR3 nucleotide sequence: TGTGCCAGCAGCCAAGGAGCGGGGGAAGAGGGGGAGCAGTACTTC. Its translation: CASSQGAGEEGEQYF.